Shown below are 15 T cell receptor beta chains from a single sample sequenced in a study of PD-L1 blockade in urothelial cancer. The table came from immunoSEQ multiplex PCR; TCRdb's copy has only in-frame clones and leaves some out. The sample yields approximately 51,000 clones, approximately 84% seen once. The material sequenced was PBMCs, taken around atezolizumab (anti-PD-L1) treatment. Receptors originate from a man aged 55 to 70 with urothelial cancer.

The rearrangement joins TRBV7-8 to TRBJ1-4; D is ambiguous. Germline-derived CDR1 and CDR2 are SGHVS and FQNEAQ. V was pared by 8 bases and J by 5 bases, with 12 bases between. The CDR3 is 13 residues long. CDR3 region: CASAGVSNEKLFF. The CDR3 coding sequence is TGTGCCAGCGCCGGGGTTTCGAATGAAAAACTGTTTTTT.

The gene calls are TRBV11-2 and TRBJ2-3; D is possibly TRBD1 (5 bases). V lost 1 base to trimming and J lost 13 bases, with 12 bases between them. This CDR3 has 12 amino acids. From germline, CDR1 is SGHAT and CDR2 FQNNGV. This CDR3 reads CASSLAGSTEYF. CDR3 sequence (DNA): TGTGCCAGCAGCTTAGCAGGGTCGACCGAGTATTTT.

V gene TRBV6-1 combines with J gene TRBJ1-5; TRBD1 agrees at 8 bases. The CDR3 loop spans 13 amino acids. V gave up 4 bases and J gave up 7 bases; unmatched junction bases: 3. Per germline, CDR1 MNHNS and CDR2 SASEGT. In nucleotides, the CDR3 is TGTGCCAGCAGTGGTAACAGGGGGCAGCCCCAGCATTTT. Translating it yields CASSGNRGQPQHF.

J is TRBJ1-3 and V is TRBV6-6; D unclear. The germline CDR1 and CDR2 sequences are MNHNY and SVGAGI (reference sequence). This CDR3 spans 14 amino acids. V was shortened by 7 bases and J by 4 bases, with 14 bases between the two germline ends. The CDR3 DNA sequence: TGTGCCAGCACCCAAGATGGGCGCGGAAACACCATATATTTT. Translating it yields CASTQDGRGNTIYF.

The CDR3 nucleotides read TGCGCCAGCAAATCCGGGAACTCTGGAAACACCATATATTTT. This gives the protein CASKSGNSGNTIYF. The V and J genes are TRBV10-2 and TRBJ1-3; D is ambiguous. The CDR3 consists of 14 residues. V was cut by 7 bases and J by 0 bases, with 10 bases left in between. CDR1 is WSHSY, CDR2 SAAADI, per germline.

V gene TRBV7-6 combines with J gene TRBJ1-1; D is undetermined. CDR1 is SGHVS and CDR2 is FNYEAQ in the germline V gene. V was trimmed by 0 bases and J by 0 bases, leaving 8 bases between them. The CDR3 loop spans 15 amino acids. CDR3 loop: CASSLAETMNTEAFF. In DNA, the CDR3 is TGTGCCAGCAGCTTAGCAGAGACTATGAACACTGAAGCTTTCTTT.

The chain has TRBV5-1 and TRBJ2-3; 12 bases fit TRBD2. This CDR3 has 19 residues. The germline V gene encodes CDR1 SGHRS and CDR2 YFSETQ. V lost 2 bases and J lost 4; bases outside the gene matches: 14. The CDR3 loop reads CASSFGTSGSLSLPDTQYF. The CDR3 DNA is TGCGCCAGCAGCTTCGGGACTAGCGGGTCGCTTTCTCTCCCAGATACGCAGTATTTT.

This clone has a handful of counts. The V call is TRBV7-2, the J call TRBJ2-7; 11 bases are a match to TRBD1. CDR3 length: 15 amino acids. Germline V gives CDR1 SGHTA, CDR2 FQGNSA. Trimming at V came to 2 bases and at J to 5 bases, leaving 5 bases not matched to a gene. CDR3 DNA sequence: TGTGCCAGCAGCTTAAGACCGGGACAGGGGGACGAGCAGTACTTC. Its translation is CASSLRPGQGDEQYF.

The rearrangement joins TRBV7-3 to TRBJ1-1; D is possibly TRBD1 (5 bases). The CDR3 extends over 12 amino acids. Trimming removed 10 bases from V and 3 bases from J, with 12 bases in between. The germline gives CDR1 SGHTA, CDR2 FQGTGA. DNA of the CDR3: TGTGCCACCCTGGCAGGGCACACTGAAGCTTTCTTT. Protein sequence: CATLAGHTEAFF. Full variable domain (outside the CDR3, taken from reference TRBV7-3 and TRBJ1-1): GAGVSQTPSNKVTEKGKYVELRCDPISGHTALYWYRQSLGQGPEFLIYFQGTGAADDSGLPNDRFFAVRPEGSVSTLKIQRTERGDSAVYLCATLAGHTEAFFGQGTRLTVV.

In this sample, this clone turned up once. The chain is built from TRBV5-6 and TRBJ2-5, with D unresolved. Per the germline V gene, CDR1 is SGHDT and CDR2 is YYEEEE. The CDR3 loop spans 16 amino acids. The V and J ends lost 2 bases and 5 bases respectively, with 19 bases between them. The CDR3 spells CASSFPLAGTGETQYF. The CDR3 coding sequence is TGTGCCAGCAGCTTCCCGTTGGCAGGCACCGGCGAGACCCAGTACTTC.

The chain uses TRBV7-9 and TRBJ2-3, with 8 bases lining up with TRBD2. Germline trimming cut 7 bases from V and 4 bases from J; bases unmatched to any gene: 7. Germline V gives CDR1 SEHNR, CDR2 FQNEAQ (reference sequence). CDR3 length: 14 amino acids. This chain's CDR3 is CASNPGGGSDTQYF. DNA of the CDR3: TGTGCCAGCAACCCCGGGGGGGGCTCAGATACGCAGTATTTT.

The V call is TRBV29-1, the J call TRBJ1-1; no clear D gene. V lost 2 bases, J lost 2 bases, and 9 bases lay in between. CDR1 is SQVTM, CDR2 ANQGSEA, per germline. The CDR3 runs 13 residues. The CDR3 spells CSVEWQANTEAFF. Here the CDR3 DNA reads TGCAGCGTTGAATGGCAGGCTAACACTGAAGCTTTCTTT.

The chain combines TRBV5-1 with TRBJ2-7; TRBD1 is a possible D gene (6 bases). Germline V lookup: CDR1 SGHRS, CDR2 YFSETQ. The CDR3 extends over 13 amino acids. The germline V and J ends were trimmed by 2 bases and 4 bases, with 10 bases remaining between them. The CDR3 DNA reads TGCGCCAGCAGCTTACGAGGGGGTTACGAGCAGTACTTC. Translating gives CASSLRGGYEQYF. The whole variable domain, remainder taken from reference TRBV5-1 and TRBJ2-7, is KAGVTQTPRYLIKTRGQQVTLSCSPISGHRSVSWYQQTPGQGLQFLFEYFSETQRNKGNFPGRFSGRQFSNSRSEMNVSTLELGDSALYLCASSLRGGYEQYFGPGTRLTVT.

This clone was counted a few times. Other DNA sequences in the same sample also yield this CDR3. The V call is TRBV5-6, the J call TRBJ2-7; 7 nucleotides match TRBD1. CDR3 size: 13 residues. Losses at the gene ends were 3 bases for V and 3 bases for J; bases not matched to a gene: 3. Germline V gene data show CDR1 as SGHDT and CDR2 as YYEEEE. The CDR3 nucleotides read TGTGCCAGCAGCTCGACAGGGCGCTACGAGCAGTACTTC. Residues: CASSSTGRYEQYF.

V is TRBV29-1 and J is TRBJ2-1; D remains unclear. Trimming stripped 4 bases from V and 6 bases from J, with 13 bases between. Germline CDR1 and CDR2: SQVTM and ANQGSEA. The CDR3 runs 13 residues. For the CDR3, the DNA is TGCAGCGTTGCTGTATTCGAGTTCAATGAGCAGTTCTTC. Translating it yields CSVAVFEFNEQFF.